This T cell receptor (beta chain) was retrieved from a study of blood T cell repertoires in COVID-19. Overall study: COVID-19 samples from acute and convalescent phases originated in the United States, Italy and Spain.

Authors' data handling: Amplification of reference gene primers was used by the study to estimate nucleated cell counts. Generated by immunoSEQ multiplex PCR, the TCRdb table keeps only in-frame clones and is missing some. V and J calls and clone size follow that table, whereas D and trimming were derived from the DNA. Among about 74,000 clones listed, 88% were seen once. Sequencing was performed on peripheral blood. The TCR originated in a man aged 65 to 79 with active or convalescent COVID-19.

This CDR3 is CASSPSGPNTQYF. The CDR3 nucleotides read TGTGCCAGCAGTCCATCAGGGCCGAATACGCAGTATTTT. This chain joins TRBV12-3 or TRBV12-4 and TRBJ2-3; possibly TRBD1 for D (5 bases). The V end lost 5 bases, the J end lost 7 bases, and 13 bases lay between the germline ends. This CDR3 has 13 residues.